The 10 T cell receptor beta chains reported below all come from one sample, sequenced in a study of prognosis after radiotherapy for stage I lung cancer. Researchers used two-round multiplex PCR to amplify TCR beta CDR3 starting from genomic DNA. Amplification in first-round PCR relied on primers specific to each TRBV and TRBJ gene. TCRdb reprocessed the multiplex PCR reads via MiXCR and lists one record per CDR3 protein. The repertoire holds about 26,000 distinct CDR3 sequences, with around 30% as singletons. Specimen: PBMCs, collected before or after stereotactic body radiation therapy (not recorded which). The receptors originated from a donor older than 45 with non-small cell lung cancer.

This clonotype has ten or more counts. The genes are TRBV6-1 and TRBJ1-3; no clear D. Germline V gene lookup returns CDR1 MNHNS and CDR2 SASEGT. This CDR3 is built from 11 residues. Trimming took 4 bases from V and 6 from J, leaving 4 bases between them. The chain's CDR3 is CASSGQNTIYF. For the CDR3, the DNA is TGTGCCAGCAGTGGACAAAACACCATATATTTT.

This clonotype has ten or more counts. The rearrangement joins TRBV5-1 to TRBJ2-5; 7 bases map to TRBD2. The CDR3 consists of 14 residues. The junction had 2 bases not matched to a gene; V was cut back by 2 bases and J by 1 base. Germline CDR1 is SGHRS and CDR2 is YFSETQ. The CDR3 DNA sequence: TGCGCCAGCAGCTTTGGCGGGGGCCAAGAGACCCAGTACTTC. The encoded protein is CASSFGGGQETQYF.

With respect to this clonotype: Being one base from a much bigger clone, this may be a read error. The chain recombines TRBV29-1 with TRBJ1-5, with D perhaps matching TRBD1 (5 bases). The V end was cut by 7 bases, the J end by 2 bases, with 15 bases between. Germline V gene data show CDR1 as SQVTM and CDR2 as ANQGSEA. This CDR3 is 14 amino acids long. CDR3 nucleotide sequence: TGCAGCGCCTCGGACACCGGAGGCAATCAGCCCCAGCATTTT. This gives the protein CSASDTGGNQPQHF.

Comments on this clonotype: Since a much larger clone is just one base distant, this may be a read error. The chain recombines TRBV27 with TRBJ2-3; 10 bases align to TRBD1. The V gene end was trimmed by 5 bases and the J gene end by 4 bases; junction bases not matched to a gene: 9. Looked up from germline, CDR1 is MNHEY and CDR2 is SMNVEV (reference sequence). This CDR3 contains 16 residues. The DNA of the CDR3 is TGTGCCAGCAGTGACTCGGGACAGGGGTCTGCAGATACGCAGTATTTT. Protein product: CASSDSGQGSADTQYF.

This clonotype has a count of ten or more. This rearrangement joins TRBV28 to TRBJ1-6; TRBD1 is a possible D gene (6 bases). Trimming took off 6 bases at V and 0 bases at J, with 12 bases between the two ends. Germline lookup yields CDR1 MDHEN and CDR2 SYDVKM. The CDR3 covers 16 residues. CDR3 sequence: CASSSSGASYNSPLHF. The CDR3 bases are TGTGCCAGCAGCTCCTCAGGGGCCTCCTATAATTCACCCCTCCACTTT. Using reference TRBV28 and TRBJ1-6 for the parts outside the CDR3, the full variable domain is DVKVTQSSRYLVKRTGEKVFLECVQDMDHENMFWYRQDPGLGLRLIYFSYDVKMKEKGDIPEGYSVSREKKERFSLILESASTNQTSMYLCASSSSGASYNSPLHFGNGTRLTVT.

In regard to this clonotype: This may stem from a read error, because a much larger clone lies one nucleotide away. CDR3 bases: TGTGCCAGCAGCGCGGGACAGGGGACGGCTGGCTACACCTTC. This sequence encodes CASSAGQGTAGYTF. The chain combines TRBV9 with TRBJ1-2, with 10 bases fitting TRBD1. CDR1 and CDR2 from the germline V gene are SGDLS and YYNGEE. CDR3 length: 14 amino acids. Unmatched junction bases numbered 6, after V lost 3 bases and J lost 7 bases.

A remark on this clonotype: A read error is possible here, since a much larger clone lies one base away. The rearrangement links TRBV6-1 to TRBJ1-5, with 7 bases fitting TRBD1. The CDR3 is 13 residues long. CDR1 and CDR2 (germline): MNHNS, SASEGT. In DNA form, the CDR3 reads TGTGCCAGCAGTAGGGACAGCTATCAGCCCCTGCATTTT. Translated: CASSRDSYQPLHF.

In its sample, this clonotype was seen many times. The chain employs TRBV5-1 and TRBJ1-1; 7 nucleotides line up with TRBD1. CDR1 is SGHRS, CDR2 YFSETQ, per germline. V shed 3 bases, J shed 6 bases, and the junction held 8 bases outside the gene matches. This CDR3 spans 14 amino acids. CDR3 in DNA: TGCGCCAGCAGCTGGACCACAGGGGCGGCTGAAGCTTTCTTT. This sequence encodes CASSWTTGAAEAFF.

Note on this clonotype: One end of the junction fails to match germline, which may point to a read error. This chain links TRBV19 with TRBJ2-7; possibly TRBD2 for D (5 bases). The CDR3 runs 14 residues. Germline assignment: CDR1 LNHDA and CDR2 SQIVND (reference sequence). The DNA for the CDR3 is TGTGCCAGTAGTATCTCAGCGGTAGGGATCGAGCATTACTTC. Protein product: CASSISAVGIEHYF. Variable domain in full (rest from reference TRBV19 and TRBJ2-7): DGGITQSPKYLFRKEGQNVTLSCEQNLNHDAMYWYRQDPGQGLRLIYYSQIVNDFQKGDIAEGYSVSREKKESFPLTVTSAQKNPTAFYLCASSISAVGIEHYFGPGTRLTVT.

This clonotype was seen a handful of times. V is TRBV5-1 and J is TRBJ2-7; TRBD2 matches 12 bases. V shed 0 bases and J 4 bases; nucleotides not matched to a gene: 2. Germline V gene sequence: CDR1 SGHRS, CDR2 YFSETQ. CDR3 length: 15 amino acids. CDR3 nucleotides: TGCGCCAGCAGCTTGGATACTAGCGGGAGGTACGAGCAGTACTTC. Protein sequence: CASSLDTSGRYEQYF.